This T cell receptor (beta chain) was identified in a study of graft-versus-host responses after intestinal transplantation (dated by TCRdb to the early 2020s). In the study overall: The transplants that recipients got were multivisceral, liver-intestinal, or isolated intestinal. Anti-thymocyte globulin induction was given to all recipients, followed by maintenance tacrolimus and steroids for approximately three years. Bulk TCR-beta CDR3 sequencing was used to track graft-versus-host and host-versus-graft alloreactive T cell clones in the graft, circulation and bone marrow after intestinal transplantation. Alloreactive clones were identified by sequencing pre-transplant mixed lymphocyte reaction products and comparing them with unstimulated pre-transplant donor and recipient T cells. Of the roughly 26 intestinal transplant recipients enrolled in the cohort, one of whom was a retransplant, 3 patients without pretransplant specimens were excluded. A peak of at least 4% donor T cells among recipient peripheral blood mononuclear cells was the definition used for donor T cell macrochimerism. Rather than going through the commercial service, samples from a few later patients were sequenced in-house on an Illumina MiSeq and processed with MiXCR.

Sample time point, as interpreted from the label and publication: cells obtained before transplantation from donor or recipient. CD3+CD4+ and CD3+CD8+ populations were FACS-sorted from unstimulated pre-transplant donor and recipient cells taken from spleen or lymph nodes. The method was the immunoSEQ multiplex PCR assay. For most patients, genomic DNA was isolated with the Qiagen DNeasy Blood and Tissue Kit and shipped frozen to Adaptive Biotechnologies for TCR sequencing. Adaptive Biotechnologies carried out high-throughput TCR-beta CDR3 sequencing of genomic DNA for most patients. The authors' pipeline ran thus. TCR sequencing data were retrieved from Adaptive's ImmunoSEQ software for some 19 patients, whereas a few other patients were processed with MiXCR and VDJtools. CD4 versus CD8 sorting errors were corrected by removing sequences found in both subsets at a frequency ratio below 5:1. Because the origin of CDR3 nucleotide sequences shared between donor and recipient could not be assigned, those sequences were removed. Alloreactive clones required at least 2-fold expansion over unstimulated cells and minimum CFSE-low frequency of 0.002% (template counts) or 0.001% (read counts). A clone was considered mappable if detected in the sequenced pre-transplant spleen, lymph node, or MLR CFSE-low populations of the donor or recipient. The cumulative frequency of alloreactive clones was calculated as a percentage of all sequences, weighted by copy number. Not all clones reach the TCRdb copy of this immuneACCESS table, which keeps in-frame sequences only. Checked studies attribute under half of the gap to unresolved V genes and leave the rest unexplained. V and J calls plus clone size are reproduced from that table; the DNA served to infer D and trimming. In this sample the table shows around 120,000 clones, 90% to 95% of which occur a single time. The ten largest account for over 0.1% of the sample.

Study-level results and caveats: The conclusions were limited by the relatively low number and heterogeneity of the intestinal transplant patients. High GvH to HvG T cell clonal ratios were observed in the allografts of patients with donor T cell macrochimerism. GvH clones were detected in recipient bone marrow, and some appeared earlier in ileal mucosa or blood, consistent with an intestinal mucosal origin. Early after transplant, declines in HvG clones were associated with peak levels of circulating GvH clones.

A word on this clone: Its cognate antigen has yet to be identified. No base quality information exists; no much larger clone differs at one position.

The germline V gene yields SGHTS for CDR1 and YDEGEE for CDR2. The CDR3 runs 15 amino acids, cysteine and phenylalanine included. The kept DNA is CDR3 alone, 45 bases in frame from the first base. V and J are truncated by 0 bases and 2 bases respectively, leaving an intervening sequence of 11 bases. Sequenced here: unstimulated CD4+ T cells sorted from spleen or lymph node cells, sampled before intestinal transplant. This receptor was obtained from a human donor who received an intestinal transplant. Recombination linked TRBV5-8 to TRBJ2-5; the D segment cannot be called with confidence. The CDR3 corresponds to CASSLDGAIQETQYF. The nucleotides read TGTGCCAGCAGCTTGGACGGAGCAATTCAAGAGACCCAGTACTTC.